The TCR beta chain under discussion was sequenced for a study of T cells after posttransplantation cyclophosphamide. Overall study findings and caveats: Donor CD8+ memory clones often dominated recipient blood repertoires at later times.

Concerning this clone itself: Its target is unknown.

TCRdb keeps only in-frame clones here, not all; method: immunoSEQ multiplex PCR. The profile shows about 36,000 clones, about 77% of them singletons. Cyclophosphamide on days +3 and +4 followed busulfan-fludarabine conditioning and a marrow graft. The germline V gene encodes CDR1 LNHNV and CDR2 YYDKDF (reference sequence). Trimming took 0 bases from V and 10 from J, leaving 18 bases between them. CDR3 length equals 16 residues. The V and J genes are TRBV15 and TRBJ1-4; D unresolved. The starting material was CD4+ T cells sorted from blood, obtained just over 1,900 days after a stem cell transplant with posttransplant cyclophosphamide. This TCR came from a female patient in her forties or fifties who received an allogeneic stem cell transplant from a related donor, was CMV-positive, and had no GVHD. Part of the T cell pool may stem from the graft donor. The CDR3 loop is CATSRDWTSQRGKLFF. The DNA for the CDR3 is TGTGCCACCAGCAGAGATTGGACTTCCCAACGCGGAAAACTGTTTTTT.